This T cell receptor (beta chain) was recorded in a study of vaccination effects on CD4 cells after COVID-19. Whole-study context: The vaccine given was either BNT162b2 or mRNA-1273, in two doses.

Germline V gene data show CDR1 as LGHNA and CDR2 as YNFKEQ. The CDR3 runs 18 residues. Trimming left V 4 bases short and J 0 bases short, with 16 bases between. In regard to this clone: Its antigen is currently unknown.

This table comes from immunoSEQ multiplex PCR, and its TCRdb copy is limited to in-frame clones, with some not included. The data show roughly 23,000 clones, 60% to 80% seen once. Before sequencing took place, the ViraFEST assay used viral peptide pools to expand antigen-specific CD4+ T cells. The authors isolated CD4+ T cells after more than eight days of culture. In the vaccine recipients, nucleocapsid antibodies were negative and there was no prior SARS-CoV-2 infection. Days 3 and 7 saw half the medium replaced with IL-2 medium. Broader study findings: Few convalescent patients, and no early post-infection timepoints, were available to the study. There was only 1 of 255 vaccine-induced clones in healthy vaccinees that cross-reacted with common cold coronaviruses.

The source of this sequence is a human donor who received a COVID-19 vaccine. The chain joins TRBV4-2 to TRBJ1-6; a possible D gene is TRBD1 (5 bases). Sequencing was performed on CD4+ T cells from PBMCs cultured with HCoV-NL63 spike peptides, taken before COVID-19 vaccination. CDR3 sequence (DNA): TGTGCCAGCAGCCCTCAGACAGCTTTATCCTCCTATAATTCACCCCTCCACTTT. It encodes CASSPQTALSSYNSPLHF.